This T cell receptor (beta chain) was profiled in a study of identical twins. TCRdb reanalysed the 5' RACE reads using MiXCR and keeps one entry per CDR3 protein. The data contain 700,000 to 950,000 distinct CDR3 sequences, around an eighth of them singletons. Germline CDR1 is MNHEY and CDR2 is SVGAGI. V shed 0 bases and J 2 bases; nucleotides not matched to a gene: 6. CDR3 length equals 16 residues. These data were also filed under a second study, of yellow fever vaccine responses in identical twins.

This clonotype originated in a woman between 18 and 30 years old in good health. The chain combines TRBV6-5 with TRBJ2-5; TRBD2 agrees at 7 bases. Sequenced input: PBMCs. The CDR3 spells CASSYSAGVGQETQYF. In nucleotides, the CDR3 is TGTGCCAGCAGTTACTCGGCGGGAGTCGGGCAAGAGACCCAGTACTTC.